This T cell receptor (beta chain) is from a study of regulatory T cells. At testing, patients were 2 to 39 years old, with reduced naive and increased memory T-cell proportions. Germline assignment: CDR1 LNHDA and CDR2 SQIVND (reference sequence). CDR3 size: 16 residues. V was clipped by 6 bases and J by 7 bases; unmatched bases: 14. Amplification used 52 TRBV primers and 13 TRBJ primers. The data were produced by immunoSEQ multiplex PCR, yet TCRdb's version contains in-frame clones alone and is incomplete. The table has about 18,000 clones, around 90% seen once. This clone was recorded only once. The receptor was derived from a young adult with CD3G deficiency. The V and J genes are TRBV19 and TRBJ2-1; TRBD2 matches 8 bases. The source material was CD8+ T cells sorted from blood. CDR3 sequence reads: CASSILGTRYLNEQFF. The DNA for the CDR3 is TGTGCCAGTAGCATACTCGGGACTAGGTATTTGAATGAGCAGTTCTTC.